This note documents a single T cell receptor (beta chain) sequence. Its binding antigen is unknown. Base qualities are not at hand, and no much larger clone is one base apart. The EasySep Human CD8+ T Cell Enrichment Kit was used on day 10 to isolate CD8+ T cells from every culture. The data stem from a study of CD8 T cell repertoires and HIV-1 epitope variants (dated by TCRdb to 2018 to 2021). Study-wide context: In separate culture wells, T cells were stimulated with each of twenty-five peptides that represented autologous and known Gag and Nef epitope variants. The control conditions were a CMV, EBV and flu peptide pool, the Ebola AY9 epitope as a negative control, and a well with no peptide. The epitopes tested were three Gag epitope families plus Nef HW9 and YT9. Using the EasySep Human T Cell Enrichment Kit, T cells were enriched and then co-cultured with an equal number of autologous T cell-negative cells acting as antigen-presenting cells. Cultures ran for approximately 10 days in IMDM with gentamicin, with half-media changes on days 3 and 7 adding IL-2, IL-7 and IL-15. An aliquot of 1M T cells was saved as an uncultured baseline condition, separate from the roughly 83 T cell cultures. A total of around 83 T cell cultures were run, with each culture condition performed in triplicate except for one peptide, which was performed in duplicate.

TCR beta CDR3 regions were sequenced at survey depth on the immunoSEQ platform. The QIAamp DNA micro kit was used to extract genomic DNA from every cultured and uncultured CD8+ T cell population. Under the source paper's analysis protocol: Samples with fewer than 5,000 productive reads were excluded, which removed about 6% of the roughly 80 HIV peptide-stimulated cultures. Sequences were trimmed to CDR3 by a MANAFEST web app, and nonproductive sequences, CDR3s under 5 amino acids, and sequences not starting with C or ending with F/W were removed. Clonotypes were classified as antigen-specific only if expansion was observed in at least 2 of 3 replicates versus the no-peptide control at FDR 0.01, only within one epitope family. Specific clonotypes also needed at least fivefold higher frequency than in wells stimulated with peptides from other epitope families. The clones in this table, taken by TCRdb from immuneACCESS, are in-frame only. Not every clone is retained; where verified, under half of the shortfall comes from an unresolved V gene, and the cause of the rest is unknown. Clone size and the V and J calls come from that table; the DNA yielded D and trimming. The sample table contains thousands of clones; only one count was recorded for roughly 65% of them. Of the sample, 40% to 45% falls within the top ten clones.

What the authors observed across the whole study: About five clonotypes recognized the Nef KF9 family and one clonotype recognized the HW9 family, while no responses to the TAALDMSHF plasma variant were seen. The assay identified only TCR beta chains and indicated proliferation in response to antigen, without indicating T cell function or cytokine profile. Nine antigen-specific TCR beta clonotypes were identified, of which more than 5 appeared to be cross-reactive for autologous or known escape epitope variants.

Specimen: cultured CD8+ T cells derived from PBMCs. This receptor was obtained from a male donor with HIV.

The DNA sequence is TGTGCCAGTAGTCTTCGACAGGGACAAGAGACCCAGTACTTC. Translated, it gives CASSLRQGQETQYF. The chain uses TRBV19 and TRBJ2-5, with 7 central nucleotides matching TRBD1. From V the trimming removes 5 bases and from J it removes 2 bases, while the gene matches leave 5 bases of the junction unaccounted for. Based on the germline V gene (reference sequence), the CDR1 and CDR2 sequences are LNHDA and SQIVND. Inclusive of the bounding cysteine and phenylalanine, the CDR3 is 14 residues long. Just the 42-base CDR3 DNA is kept, in frame starting at base 1.